Below are 11 T cell receptor beta chains sequenced from a single sample in a study of chemoradiotherapy in HPV16-positive cancers (dated 2022 in TCRdb). To prepare the library, the immunoSEQ multiplex PCR assay was applied. The immuneACCESS repertoire file appears here via TCRdb, limited to in-frame rearrangements. These files lack a portion of the clones; in checked studies, under half of the deficit traces to unresolved V genes, and the cause of the others is not known. This sample lists about 7,800 clones; about 86% were detected once. In total, the top ten clones hold roughly 3% of the sample. The specimen comprised blood, sampled from a patient who underwent chemoradiotherapy. These TCRs come from a human donor with HPV-associated anogenital cancer.

J is TRBJ2-3 and V is TRBV2; D unresolved. The ends were cut back, 8 bases at V and 1 base at J, with 1 base in the middle. The germline V gene has CDR1 SNHLY and CDR2 FYNNEI. The CDR3 totals 10 residues. The CDR3 is CASRTDTQYF. The CDR3 DNA reads TGTGCCAGCCGCACAGATACGCAGTATTTT.

The V gene is TRBV6-5, the J gene TRBJ2-7, with 7 nucleotides matching TRBD2. With 2 bases clipped from V and 4 bases from J, the junction kept 2 bases outside the gene matches. The CDR3 has 13 residues. Germline CDR1 and CDR2: MNHEY and SVGAGI. DNA of the CDR3: TGTGCCAGCAGTTACGGGCGGGGGTACGAGCAGTACTTC. Translating gives CASSYGRGYEQYF.

This chain connects TRBV14 to TRBJ2-1; no reliable D call. Germline V gives CDR1 SGHDN, CDR2 FVKESK. This CDR3 region has 13 residues. V gave up 0 bases and J gave up 3 bases, with 3 bases separating them. The CDR3 here is CASSQELYNEQFF. The CDR3 bases are TGTGCCAGCAGCCAAGAACTCTACAATGAGCAGTTCTTC.

The rearrangement uses TRBV5-1 and TRBJ2-1; tentatively, D is TRBD1 (5 bases). The CDR3 covers 15 residues. Trimming shortened V by 6 bases and J by 2 bases, and 15 bases separated the two germline ends. Germline lookup yields CDR1 SGHRS and CDR2 YFSETQ. CDR3 in DNA: TGCGCCAGCACCACGACAGCGAACACCTACAATGAGCAGTTCTTC. It codes for CASTTTANTYNEQFF. Together with reference TRBV5-1 and TRBJ2-1, the CDR3 gives the full variable domain: KAGVTQTPRYLIKTRGQQVTLSCSPISGHRSVSWYQQTPGQGLQFLFEYFSETQRNKGNFPGRFSGRQFSNSRSEMNVSTLELGDSALYLCASTTTANTYNEQFFGPGTRLTVL.

V and J are TRBV9 and TRBJ2-3, with D tentatively TRBD2 (7 bases). The germline V gene encodes CDR1 SGDLS and CDR2 YYNGEE. V lost 1 base and J lost 2, with 14 bases in between. The CDR3 loop spans 16 amino acids. CDR3 sequence (DNA): TGTGCCAGCAGCGTATTAGGGGGGGAGCTCACAGATACGCAGTATTTT. Residues: CASSVLGGELTDTQYF.

This clone was picked up a small number of times. The chain is built from TRBV5-1 and TRBJ1-5; 8 bases are a match to TRBD1. The ends lost 2 bases at V and 3 bases at J; junction bases unmatched: 7. This CDR3 has 16 residues. CDR1 and CDR2 (germline): SGHRS, YFSETQ. For the CDR3, the DNA is TGCGCCAGCAGCTTTGGCGGACAGGGTACCAATCAGCCCCAGCATTTT. Translation gives CASSFGGQGTNQPQHF.

The chain employs TRBV21-1 and TRBJ2-5; the D call in the table, TRBD2, was not verified against the DNA. TRBV21-1 is reported as a pseudogene. The length of the CDR3 is 15 residues. The CDR3 nucleotides are TGTGCCAGCAGCAAAGAACTCGTTTTGTTTGAGACCCAGTACTTC. Translated: CASSKELVLFETQYF.

The chain carries TRBV4-1 and TRBJ1-4; D gene ambiguous. From germline, CDR1 is MGHRA and CDR2 YSYEKL. The CDR3 totals 15 residues. Deletions cut 2 bases from V and 6 bases from J, with 13 bases between. The CDR3 DNA follows: TGCGCCAGCAGCCAATCCTCCCATTTGTATGAAAAACTGTTTTTT. Encoded protein: CASSQSSHLYEKLFF.

This clone turned up a few times. The gene calls are TRBV18 and TRBJ1-1; D is unresolved. The CDR3 length is 14 residues. The germline CDR1 and CDR2 sequences are KGHSH and LQKENI. V shed 2 bases and J shed 1 base, with 8 bases lying between them. The CDR3 bases are TGTGCCAGCTCACCATTGGCCCAGAACACTGAAGCTTTCTTT. Protein product: CASSPLAQNTEAFF.

V gene TRBV5-6 combines with J gene TRBJ1-1, with a possible D match to TRBD1 (5 bases). Trimming removed 2 bases at V and 11 bases at J, with 16 bases between. Looked up from germline, CDR1 is SGHDT and CDR2 is YYEEEE. This CDR3 contains 13 residues. The CDR3 nucleotides are TGTGCCAGCAGCTTCGGGACCCCTGGATGGGCTTTCTTT. Encoded protein: CASSFGTPGWAFF.

The gene calls are TRBV9 and TRBJ1-6; no clear D gene. Germline CDR1 is SGDLS and CDR2 is YYNGEE. V shed 0 bases and J shed 3 bases, with 4 bases lying between them. The CDR3 runs to 14 residues. Here the CDR3 reads CASSVGLYNSPLHF. DNA of the CDR3: TGTGCCAGCAGCGTAGGTCTCTATAATTCACCCCTCCACTTT.